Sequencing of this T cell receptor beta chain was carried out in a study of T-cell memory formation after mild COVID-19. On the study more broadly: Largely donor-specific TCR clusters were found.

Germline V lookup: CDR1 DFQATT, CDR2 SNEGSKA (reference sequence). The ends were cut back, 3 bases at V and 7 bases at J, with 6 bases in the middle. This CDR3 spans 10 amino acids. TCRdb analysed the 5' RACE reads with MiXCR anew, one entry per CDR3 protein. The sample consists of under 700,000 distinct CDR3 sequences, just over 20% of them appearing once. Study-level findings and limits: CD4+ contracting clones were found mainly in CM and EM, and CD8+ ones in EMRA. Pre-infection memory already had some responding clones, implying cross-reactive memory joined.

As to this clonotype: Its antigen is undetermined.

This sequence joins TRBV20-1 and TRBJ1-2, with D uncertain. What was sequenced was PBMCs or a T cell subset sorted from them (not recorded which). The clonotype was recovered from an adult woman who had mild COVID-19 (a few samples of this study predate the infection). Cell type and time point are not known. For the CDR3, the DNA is TGCAGTGCTAGGGGTGGTGGCTACACCTTC. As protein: CSARGGGYTF.